Described below is a single T cell receptor beta chain sequence and its context. V trimming: 3 bases; J trimming: 8 bases; junction bases outside the gene matches: 8. Germline values: CDR1 SGHAT, CDR2 FQNNGV. The CDR3 has 15 amino acids. The data were taken from a study of blood T cell repertoires in COVID-19. Assay used: immunoSEQ multiplex PCR; TCRdb lists only in-frame clones, some missing. Altogether approximately 160,000 clones are present, approximately 86% being singletons, with the ten largest covering about 1.2%. Input material: peripheral blood. The V and J genes are TRBV11-2 and TRBJ1-4; 8 positions agree with TRBD1. This TCR came from a man aged 60-69 years who had recovered from COVID-19. DNA of the CDR3: TGTGCCAGCAGCTTGGGACAGGCCGAGGGGGAAAAACTGTTTTTT. Translation gives CASSLGQAEGEKLFF.